This passage covers 3 T cell receptor beta chains from one sample sequenced in a study of shared clonotypes between healthy human individuals. The table came from immunoSEQ multiplex PCR; TCRdb's copy has only in-frame clones and leaves some out. The sample lists 2 million to 3 million clones; approximately 94% were seen once. Sequencing used naive CD4+ T cells sorted from blood. Subset: CD45RA+ positively selected. These receptors were taken from a man in his late teens or twenties in good health.

The chain links TRBV11-3 to TRBJ2-1; TRBD1 matches 8 bases. This CDR3 contains 14 residues. The trim removed 5 bases at V and 7 bases at J, leaving 7 bases unmatched. Germline V gives CDR1 SGHNT, CDR2 YENEEA. The CDR3: CASSDRDRRNEQFF. The CDR3 DNA is TGTGCCAGCAGCGACCGGGACAGGCGTAATGAGCAGTTCTTC. Combining the CDR3 with reference TRBV11-3 and TRBJ2-1 gives the whole variable domain EAGVVQSPRYKIIEKKQPVAFWCNPISGHNTLYWYLQNLGQGPELLIRYENEEAVDDSQLPKDRFSAERLKGVDSTLKIQPAELGDSAVYLCASSDRDRRNEQFFGPGTRLTVL.

The chain joins TRBV7-9 to TRBJ1-2; 11 positions agree with TRBD1. Germline V CDR1 and CDR2: SEHNR, FQNEAQ (reference sequence). The CDR3 extends over 16 amino acids. V lost 5 bases and J lost 4; bases outside the gene matches: 9. The CDR3 DNA follows: TGTGCCAGCAGCCGCTACGGGACAGGGGGACCCTATGGCTACACCTTC. Protein: CASSRYGTGGPYGYTF.

The chain is built from TRBV2 and TRBJ1-1; D perhaps matches TRBD1 (5 bases). The germline CDR1 and CDR2 sequences are SNHLY and FYNNEI. The CDR3 spans 14 residues. The V end lost 7 bases, the J end lost 0 bases, and 12 bases lay between the germline ends. CDR3 coding DNA: TGTGCCAGCACGAGGGAGGGGATGAACACTGAAGCTTTCTTT. This translates into CASTREGMNTEAFF. The full variable domain, its missing parts supplied by reference TRBV2 and TRBJ1-1, is EPEVTQTPSHQVTQMGQEVILRCVPISNHLYFYWYRQILGQKVEFLVSFYNNEISEKSEIFDDQFSVERPDGSNFTLKIRSTKLEDSAMYFCASTREGMNTEAFFGQGTRLTVV.